This TCR beta chain emerged from a study of cytomegalovirus exposure and HLA in healthy donors. The PCR employed 60 Vbeta primers together with 13 Jbeta primers. The data were produced by immunoSEQ multiplex PCR, yet TCRdb's version contains in-frame clones alone and is incomplete. The repertoire holds 150,000 to 200,000 clones, with 70% to 80% as singletons. The CDR3 is 14 amino acids. V dropped 5 bases and J dropped 4; count of bases not matched to a gene: 6. Germline V gene data show CDR1 as MDHEN and CDR2 as SYDVKM. This clonotype was obtained from a woman in her thirties or forties in good health and CMV-seronegative. V and J are TRBV28 and TRBJ1-2; 8 bases match TRBD1. Sequenced material: PBMCs. In DNA, the CDR3 is TGTGCCAGCAGTCCCGGACAGGGCTTCTATGGCTACACCTTC. Translation gives CASSPGQGFYGYTF.